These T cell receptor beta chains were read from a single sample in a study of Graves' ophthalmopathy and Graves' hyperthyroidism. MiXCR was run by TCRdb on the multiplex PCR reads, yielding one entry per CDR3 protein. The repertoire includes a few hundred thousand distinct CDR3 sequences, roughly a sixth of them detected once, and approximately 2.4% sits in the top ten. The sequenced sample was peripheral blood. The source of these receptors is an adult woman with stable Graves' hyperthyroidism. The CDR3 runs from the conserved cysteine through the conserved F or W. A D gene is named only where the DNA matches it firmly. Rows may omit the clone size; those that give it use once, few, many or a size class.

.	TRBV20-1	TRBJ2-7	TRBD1	CSAGGQGYEQYF	TGCAGTGCTGGAGGACAGGGGTACGAGCAGTACTTC
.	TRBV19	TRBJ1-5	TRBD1	CASSIDQSRGPHQPQHF	TGTGCCAGTAGTATAGATCAATCCAGGGGGCCACATCAGCCCCAGCATTTT
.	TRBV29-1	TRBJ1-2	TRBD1	CSVEFGTGGSYGYAF	TGCAGCGTTGAATTCGGGACAGGGGGGAGCTATGGCTACGCCTTC
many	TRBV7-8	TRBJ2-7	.	CASSSDRFQPIYEQYF	TGTGCCAGCAGCTCGGACCGATTTCAACCCATCTACGAGCAGTACTTC
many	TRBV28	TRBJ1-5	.	CASRVSNQPQHF	TGTGCCAGCAGGGTTAGCAATCAGCCCCAGCATTTT
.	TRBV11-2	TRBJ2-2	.	CTSSSPVGYGGELFF	TGTACCAGCAGCTCCCCAGTCGGGTACGGCGGGGAGCTGTTTTTT
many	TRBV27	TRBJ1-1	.	CASSPFDTLNTEAFF	TGTGCCAGCAGTCCCTTCGACACGTTGAACACTGAAGCTTTCTTT
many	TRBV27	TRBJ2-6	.	CASHPGSGANVLTF	TGTGCCAGCCATCCAGGGTCTGGGGCCAACGTCCTGACTTTC
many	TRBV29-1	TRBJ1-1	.	CSVVPQRRNTEAFF	TGCAGCGTTGTCCCCCAACGGCGGAACACTGAAGCTTTCTTT
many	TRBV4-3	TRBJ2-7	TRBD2	CASSPTGTSQNEQYF	TGCGCCAGCAGCCCGACCGGGACTAGCCAGAACGAGCAGTACTTC
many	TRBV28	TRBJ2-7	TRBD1	CASSPGTGGLSEQYF	TGTGCCAGCAGTCCTGGGACAGGGGGTCTTAGCGAGCAGTACTTC
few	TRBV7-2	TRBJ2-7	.	CASSAQGNVKQYF	TGTGCCAGCAGCGCCCAGGGGAATGTTAAGCAGTACTTC
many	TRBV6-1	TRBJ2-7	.	CASKVGHSSYEQYF	TGTGCCAGCAAGGTCGGACACAGCTCCTACGAGCAGTACTTC
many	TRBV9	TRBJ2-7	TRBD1	CASSERTGADYDEQYF	TGTGCCAGCAGCGAAAGGACAGGGGCGGATTACGACGAGCAGTACTTC
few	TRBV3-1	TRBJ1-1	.	CASSQDPAGDTEAFF	TGTGCCAGCAGCCAAGACCCAGCGGGTGACACTGAAGCTTTCTTT
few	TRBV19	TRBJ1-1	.	CASHVGGSALF	TGTGCCAGTCATGTTGGGGGGTCAGCTCTCTTT
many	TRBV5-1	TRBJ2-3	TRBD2	CASSFGLGSDTQYF	TGCGCCAGCAGCTTCGGACTAGGGTCAGATACGCAGTATTTT
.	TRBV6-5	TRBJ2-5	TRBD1	CASSYQTGVGKETQYF	TGTGCCAGCAGTTATCAGACAGGGGTTGGGAAAGAGACCCAGTACTTC
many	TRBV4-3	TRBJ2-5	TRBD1	CASSPRQGYRETQYF	TGCGCCAGCAGCCCTAGACAGGGGTATAGAGAGACCCAGTACTTC
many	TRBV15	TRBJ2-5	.	CATSRGPVETQYF	TGTGCCACCAGCAGAGGACCGGTGGAGACCCAGTACTTC
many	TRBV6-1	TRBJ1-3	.	CASSEALHTIYF	TGTGCCAGCAGTGAAGCGCTCCACACCATATATTTT
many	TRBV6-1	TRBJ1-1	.	CASSEQMLTVNTEAFF	TGTGCCAGCAGTGAACAAATGTTAACAGTGAACACTGAAGCTTTCTTT
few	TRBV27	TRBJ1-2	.	CASSLTPGHSLVF	TGTGCCAGCAGTCTAACTCCGGGACACAGCCTCGTATTC
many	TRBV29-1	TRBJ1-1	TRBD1	CSVDRQGGTYTEAFF	TGCAGCGTTGATCGACAAGGGGGCACTTACACTGAAGCTTTCTTT
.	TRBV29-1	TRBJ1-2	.	CSSWNYGYTF	TGCAGCTCTTGGAATTATGGCTACACCTTC
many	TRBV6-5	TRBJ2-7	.	CASSYGQVGREQYF	TGTGCCAGCAGTTACGGCCAGGTAGGAAGGGAGCAGTACTTC
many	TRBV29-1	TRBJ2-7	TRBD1	CSVESDRVGEQYF	TGCAGCGTTGAATCGGACAGGGTAGGAGAGCAGTACTTC
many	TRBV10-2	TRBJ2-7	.	CASSVAGNYEQYF	TGCGCCAGCAGTGTTGCAGGGAACTACGAGCAGTACTTC
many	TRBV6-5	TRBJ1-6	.	CASTAGLDSPLHF	TGTGCCAGCACCGCCGGCTTGGATTCACCCCTCCACTTT
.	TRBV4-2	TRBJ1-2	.	CASSQVGARGDYGYTF	TGTGCCAGCAGCCAAGTAGGGGCCAGAGGAGACTATGGCTACACCTTC
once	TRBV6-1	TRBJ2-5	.	CASRDNSLQETQYF	TGTGCCAGCAGGGACAACTCACTCCAAGAGACCCAGTACTTC
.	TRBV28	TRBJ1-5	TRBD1	CASSTGAEQPQHF	TGTGCCAGCAGTACAGGGGCGGAACAGCCCCAGCATTTT
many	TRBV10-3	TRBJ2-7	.	CAISESTEGGYEQYF	TGTGCCATCAGTGAGTCGACTGAAGGAGGCTACGAGCAGTACTTC
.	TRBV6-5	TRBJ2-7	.	CASSHSFVGGPGEQYF	TGTGCCAGCAGTCACTCCTTTGTGGGGGGCCCCGGAGAGCAGTACTTC
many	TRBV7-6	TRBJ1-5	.	CATSRRTNYSNQPQHF	TGTGCCACCAGCCGCCGGACAAACTATAGCAATCAGCCCCAGCATTTT
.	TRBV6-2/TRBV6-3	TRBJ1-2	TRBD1	CASSYQTGGDYGYTF	TGTGCCAGCAGTTACCAGACAGGGGGCGACTATGGCTACACCTTC
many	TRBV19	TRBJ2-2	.	CASSIVGLVNTGELFF	TGTGCCAGTAGTATAGTAGGGCTGGTGAACACCGGGGAGCTGTTTTTT
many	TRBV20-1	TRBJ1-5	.	CSARQELSNQPQHF	TGCAGTGCTAGACAGGAGCTTAGCAATCAGCCCCAGCATTTT
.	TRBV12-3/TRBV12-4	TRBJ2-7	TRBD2	CASSFVPGLVYYEQYF	TGTGCCAGCAGTTTTGTACCGGGACTAGTATACTACGAGCAGTACTTC
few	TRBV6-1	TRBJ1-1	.	CASSGASGLGAFF	TGTGCCAGCAGTGGGGCATCGGGGTTGGGCGCTTTCTTT
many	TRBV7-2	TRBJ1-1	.	CASSRYLQGEAFF	TGTGCCAGCAGCCGGTATCTACAGGGCGAGGCTTTCTTT
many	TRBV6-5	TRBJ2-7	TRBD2	CASSYGLAGDYYEQYF	TGTGCCAGCAGTTACGGGCTAGCGGGAGACTACTACGAGCAGTACTTC
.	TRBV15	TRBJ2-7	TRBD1	CATSRRQGTGFYEQYF	TGTGCCACCAGCAGGCGACAGGGTACGGGATTTTACGAGCAGTACTTC